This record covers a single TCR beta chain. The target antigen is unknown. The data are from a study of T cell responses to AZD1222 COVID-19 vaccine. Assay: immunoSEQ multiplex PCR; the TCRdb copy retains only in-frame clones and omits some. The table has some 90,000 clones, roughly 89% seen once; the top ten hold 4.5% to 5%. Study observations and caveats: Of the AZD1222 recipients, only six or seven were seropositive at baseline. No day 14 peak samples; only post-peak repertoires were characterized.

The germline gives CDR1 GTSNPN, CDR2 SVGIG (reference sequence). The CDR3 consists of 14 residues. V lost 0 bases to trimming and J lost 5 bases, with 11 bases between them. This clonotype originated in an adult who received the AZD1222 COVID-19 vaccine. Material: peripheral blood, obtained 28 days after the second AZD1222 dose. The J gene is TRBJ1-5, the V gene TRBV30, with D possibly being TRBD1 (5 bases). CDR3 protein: CAWSVGGGHQPQHF. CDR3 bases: TGTGCCTGGAGTGTTGGGGGGGGACATCAGCCCCAGCATTTT. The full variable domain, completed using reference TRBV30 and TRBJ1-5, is SQTIHQWPATLVQPVGSPLSLECTVEGTSNPNLYWYRQAAGRGLQLLFYSVGIGQISSEVPQNLSASRPQDRQFILSSKKLLLSDSGFYLCAWSVGGGHQPQHFGDGTRLSIL.